This T cell receptor beta chain stems from a study of blood T cell repertoires in COVID-19. The CDR3 has 15 residues. Per the germline V gene, CDR1 is SGHNT and CDR2 is YENEEA. The V end lost 1 base, the J end lost 1 base, and 8 bases lay between the germline ends. Original processing notes: Cell counts per sample came from amplifying reference gene primers. Only in-frame clones appear in the TCRdb table, and some are missing; sequencing was by immunoSEQ multiplex PCR. V and J calls and clone size are copied from that table; D and trimming were computed from the DNA. The sample contains over 150,000 clones, around nine tenths of which appear only once. Enrolled during active infection, Seattle patients were then followed longitudinally.

V gene TRBV11-3 combines with J gene TRBJ1-5; possible D gene TRBD1, 5 bases. The source is a woman between 70 and 85 years old with COVID-19, enrolled during active disease. Specimen: peripheral blood. The CDR3 loop reads CASSLGGESNQPQHF. DNA of the CDR3: TGTGCCAGCAGCTTAGGGGGGGAAAGCAATCAGCCCCAGCATTTT.